The 15 T cell receptor beta chains reported below all come from one sample, sequenced in a study of CD8 T cells in Susac syndrome. An amount of RNA that ranged from roughly 0.5 to 1 ug was reverse transcribed with random hexamers. TCRdb re-analysed the immunoSEQ multiplex PCR reads in MiXCR, keeping a single row per CDR3 protein. The table lists around 180,000 distinct CDR3 sequences, around 96% of them singletons. Sample: CD8+ T cells from PBMCs. The receptors originated from a human donor with multiple sclerosis.

Only one count was recorded for this clonotype. The V call is TRBV7-9, the J call TRBJ2-1; 15 nucleotides agree with TRBD2. The CDR3 extends over 18 amino acids. The trim removed 4 bases at V and 2 bases at J, leaving 6 bases unmatched. Germline-derived CDR1 and CDR2 are SEHNR and FQNEAQ (reference sequence). The CDR3 region has the DNA TGTGCCAGCAGCTCGGGACTAGCGGGGGGCAGAACCTACAATGAGCAGTTCTTC. Residues: CASSSGLAGGRTYNEQFF.

V is TRBV10-3 and J is TRBJ2-5, with 8 bases matching TRBD1. V shed 0 bases and J 2 bases; nucleotides not matched to a gene: 2. The CDR3 is made up of 15 amino acids. Germline CDR1 ENHRY, CDR2 SYGVKD. The CDR3: CAISESRDRQETQYF. In DNA, the CDR3 is TGTGCCATCAGTGAGTCGAGGGACAGGCAAGAGACCCAGTACTTC.

The chain couples TRBV29-1 to TRBJ2-5, with 9 bases identical to TRBD1. This CDR3 is built from 16 residues. Unmatched junction bases numbered 10, after V lost 1 base and J lost 4 bases. Germline-derived CDR1 and CDR2 are SQVTM and ANQGSEA. DNA of the CDR3: TGCAGCGTTGAAGGGGGTCGGACAGGGGACGGAGAGACCCAGTACTTC. Protein product: CSVEGGRTGDGETQYF.

This chain joins TRBV29-1 and TRBJ1-2; D perhaps matches TRBD1 (6 bases). The CDR3 contains 14 residues. Germline lookup yields CDR1 SQVTM and CDR2 ANQGSEA. The germline V and J ends were trimmed by 2 bases and 0 bases, with 10 bases remaining between them. CDR3 sequence reads: CSVESTGPNYGYTF. In DNA form, the CDR3 reads TGCAGCGTTGAATCCACAGGGCCTAACTATGGCTACACCTTC.

V gene TRBV7-9 combines with J gene TRBJ2-1, with a weak D call TRBD1 (6 bases). CDR1 and CDR2 (germline): SEHNR, FQNEAQ (reference sequence). V lost 4 bases to trimming and J lost 6 bases, with 16 bases between them. CDR3 length: 15 amino acids. The CDR3 nucleotides are TGTGCCAGCAGCTCCCCCTCCGGGACAAGCAATGAGCAGTTCTTC. The encoded protein is CASSSPSGTSNEQFF.

V and J are TRBV27 and TRBJ2-3, with TRBD2 identical over 12 bases. Germline values: CDR1 MNHEY, CDR2 SMNVEV (reference sequence). The V segment lost 5 bases and the J segment 4 bases; nucleotides outside the gene matches: 4. The CDR3 extends over 15 amino acids. The CDR3 coding sequence is TGTGCCAGCAGTCAGCTAGCGGGGGGGCCAGATACGCAGTATTTT. As protein: CASSQLAGGPDTQYF.

The V gene is TRBV29-1, the J gene TRBJ2-3, with TRBD2 matching 14 bases. CDR1 is SQVTM and CDR2 is ANQGSEA in the germline V gene. The CDR3 covers 16 residues. Losses at the gene ends were 1 base for V and 2 bases for J; bases not matched to a gene: 2. The CDR3 DNA is TGCAGCGTTGAAGGACTAGCGGGAGGGTCCACAGATACGCAGTATTTT. This encodes CSVEGLAGGSTDTQYF.

The rearrangement uses TRBV5-4 and TRBJ2-1; TRBD1 agrees at 7 bases. The CDR3 covers 12 residues. The germline gives CDR1 SGHNT, CDR2 YYREEE (reference sequence). Unmatched junction bases numbered 7, after V lost 2 bases and J lost 14 bases. The CDR3 sequence is CASSLEGQPKFF. CDR3 DNA sequence: TGTGCCAGCAGCTTAGAGGGACAGCCGAAGTTCTTC.

The chain carries TRBV7-8 and TRBJ2-1, with 7 positions matching TRBD1. This CDR3 is 15 amino acids long. Germline CDR1 SGHVS, CDR2 FQNEAQ. Trimming cost V 3 bases and J 4 bases; bases outside gene matches: 6. The CDR3 loop is CASSFPGQPYNEQFF. DNA for the CDR3: TGTGCCAGCAGCTTCCCGGGACAGCCGTACAATGAGCAGTTCTTC.

The J gene is TRBJ1-5, the V gene TRBV9, with 7 bases lining up with TRBD1. J was trimmed by 2 bases and V by 4 bases; bases with no gene match: 6. Germline CDR1 reads SGDLS; CDR2 reads YYNGEE. This CDR3 is built from 15 residues. CDR3 in amino acids: CASSPEGTGNQPQHF. The CDR3 DNA reads as TGTGCCAGCAGCCCAGAGGGGACAGGCAATCAGCCCCAGCATTTT.

This chain joins TRBV29-1 and TRBJ2-5; 12 bases align to TRBD2. J gave up 9 bases and V 1 base, and 9 bases lay outside the gene matches. Germline loops: CDR1 SQVTM, CDR2 ANQGSEA. The CDR3 sequence is 15 residues long. In nucleotides, the CDR3 is TGCAGCGTTGAAGGGGGACTAGCGGGTTACGTGGCCCAGTACTTC. This sequence encodes CSVEGGLAGYVAQYF.

The chain employs TRBV2 and TRBJ2-3; D is unresolved. Germline V lookup: CDR1 SNHLY, CDR2 FYNNEI. With 6 bases removed from V and 0 bases from J, the gap between germline ends came to 13 bases. The CDR3 totals 15 residues. CDR3 region: CASRGLTDSTDTQYF. The CDR3 nucleotides read TGTGCCAGCAGAGGTTTAACAGATAGCACAGATACGCAGTATTTT.

Only a few counts were recorded for this clonotype. The gene calls are TRBV28 and TRBJ1-2; no definite D call. V was pared by 1 base and J by 7 bases, with 7 bases between. Germline V gene sequence: CDR1 MDHEN, CDR2 SYDVKM. The CDR3 totals 12 residues. The CDR3 coding sequence is TGTGCCAGCAGTTTATCTGGCGGTGGCTACACCTTC. Amino acid sequence: CASSLSGGGYTF.

The CDR3 DNA reads TGCAGTGCTAGAGATACAGGGAATCAGCCCCAGCATTTT. It specifies CSARDTGNQPQHF. This sequence joins TRBV20-1 and TRBJ1-5, with D perhaps TRBD1 (6 bases). Germline lookup yields CDR1 DFQATT and CDR2 SNEGSKA (reference sequence). V lost 0 bases and J lost 4, with 7 bases in between. There are 13 residues in the CDR3.

V and J are TRBV7-8 and TRBJ2-3, with 9 bases fitting TRBD2. Germline V gives CDR1 SGHVS, CDR2 FQNEAQ. V was pared by 3 bases and J by 6 bases, with 7 bases of the junction left unmatched. The CDR3 has 15 residues. The CDR3 DNA reads as TGTGCCAGCAGCTTGCGGGAGGGCCGGTCCGATACGCAGTATTTT. It codes for CASSLREGRSDTQYF. The full variable domain, in which reference TRBV7-8 and TRBJ2-3 provide the parts outside the CDR3, is GAGVSQSPRYKVAKRGQDVALRCDPISGHVSLFWYQQALGQGPEFLTYFQNEAQLDKSGLPSDRFFAERPEGSVSTLKIQRTQQEDSAVYLCASSLREGRSDTQYFGPGTRLTVL.